This T cell receptor (beta chain) originates from a study of blood T cell repertoires in COVID-19. Study details: Collection of acute and convalescent COVID-19 samples took place in the United States, Italy and Spain.

This table comes from immunoSEQ multiplex PCR, and its TCRdb copy is limited to in-frame clones, with some not included. Of about 41,000 clones listed, around 89% are singletons. This CDR3 region has 16 residues. CDR1 is KGHDR, CDR2 SFDVKD, per germline. Trimming removed 2 bases from V and 1 base from J, with 12 bases in between. This clonotype was sampled from a human donor in a cohort sampled during active COVID-19. Input material: peripheral blood. The chain couples TRBV24-1 to TRBJ2-3; no clear D gene. The CDR3 loop is CATSDSPRSGTDTQYF. The CDR3 DNA follows: TGTGCCACCAGTGATTCCCCTAGAAGCGGCACAGATACGCAGTATTTT.